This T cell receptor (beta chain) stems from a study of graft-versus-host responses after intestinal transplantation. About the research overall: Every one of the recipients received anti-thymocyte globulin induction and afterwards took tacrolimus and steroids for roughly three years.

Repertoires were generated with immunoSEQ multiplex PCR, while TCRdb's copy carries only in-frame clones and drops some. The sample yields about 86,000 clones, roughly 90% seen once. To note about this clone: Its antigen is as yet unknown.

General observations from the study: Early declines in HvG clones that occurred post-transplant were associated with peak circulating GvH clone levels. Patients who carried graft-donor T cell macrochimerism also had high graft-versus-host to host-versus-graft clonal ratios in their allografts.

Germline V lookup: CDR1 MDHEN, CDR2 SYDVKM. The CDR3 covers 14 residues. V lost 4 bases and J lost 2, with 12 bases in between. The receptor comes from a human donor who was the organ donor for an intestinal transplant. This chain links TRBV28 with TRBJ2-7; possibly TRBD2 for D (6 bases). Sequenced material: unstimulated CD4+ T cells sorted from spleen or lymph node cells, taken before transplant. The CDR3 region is CASSSSGPTYEQYF. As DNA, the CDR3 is TGTGCCAGCAGTTCGAGCGGGCCCACCTACGAGCAGTACTTC.